This T cell receptor beta chain is from a study of shared clonotypes between healthy human individuals. The CDR3 loop spans 13 amino acids. Between the trimmed V and J ends, which lost 4 bases and 7 bases, there was a span of 14 bases. Germline V gene lookup returns CDR1 KGHSH and CDR2 LQKENI. Sorted-subset replicate PCRs used about 190 ng of genomic DNA. This amount corresponded to tens of thousands of T cell genomes. This table comes from immunoSEQ multiplex PCR, and its TCRdb copy is limited to in-frame clones, with some not included. The table lists roughly 2.4 million clones, under 97% of them singletons. CD45RA+ naive and CD45RA-negative memory subsets were separated from CD4+ cells. Broader study findings: Relative to clonotypes present in all four donors, those not shared had lower generation probabilities. Although depth was large, rarefaction showed that sequencing of the sorted subsets was incomplete.

Remarks on this clone: As yet, its antigen is unknown.

Specimen: naive CD4+ T cells sorted from blood. Subset meaning: CD45RA+ positively selected. This TCR was recovered from a man in his late teens or twenties in good health. This chain uses TRBV18 with TRBJ2-7, with D possibly being TRBD2 (6 bases). In nucleotides, the CDR3 is TGTGCCAGCTCACGGCTTCTAGCGAATGAGCAGTACTTC. Translated: CASSRLLANEQYF.